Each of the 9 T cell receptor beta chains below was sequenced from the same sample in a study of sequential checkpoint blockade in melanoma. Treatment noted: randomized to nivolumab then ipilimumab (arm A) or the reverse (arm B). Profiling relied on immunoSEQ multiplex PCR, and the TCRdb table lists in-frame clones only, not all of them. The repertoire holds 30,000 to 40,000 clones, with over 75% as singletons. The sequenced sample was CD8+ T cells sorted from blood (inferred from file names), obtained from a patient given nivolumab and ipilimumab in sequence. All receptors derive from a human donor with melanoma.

CDR3 protein: CASSSGPLGYTF. The CDR3 DNA follows: TGTGCCAGTAGCTCAGGTCCTCTTGGCTACACCTTC. The V call is TRBV19, the J call TRBJ1-2, with D uncertain. Germline loops: CDR1 LNHDA, CDR2 SQIVND (reference sequence). The CDR3 length is 12 residues. The germline V and J ends were trimmed by 6 bases and 7 bases, with 12 bases remaining between them.

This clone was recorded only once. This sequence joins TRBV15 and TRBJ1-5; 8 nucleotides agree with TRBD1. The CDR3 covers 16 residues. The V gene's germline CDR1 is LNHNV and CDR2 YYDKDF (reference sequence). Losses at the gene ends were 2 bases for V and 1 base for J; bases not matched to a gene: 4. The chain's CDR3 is CATSRRTGRSNQPQHF. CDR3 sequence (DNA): TGTGCCACCAGCAGACGGACAGGGCGGAGCAATCAGCCCCAGCATTTT.

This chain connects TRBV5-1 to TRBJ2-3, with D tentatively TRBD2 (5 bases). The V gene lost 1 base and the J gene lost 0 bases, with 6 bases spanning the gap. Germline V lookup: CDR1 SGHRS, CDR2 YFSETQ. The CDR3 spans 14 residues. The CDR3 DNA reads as TGCGCCAGCAGCTTGTCGGGGAGCACAGATACGCAGTATTTT. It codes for CASSLSGSTDTQYF.

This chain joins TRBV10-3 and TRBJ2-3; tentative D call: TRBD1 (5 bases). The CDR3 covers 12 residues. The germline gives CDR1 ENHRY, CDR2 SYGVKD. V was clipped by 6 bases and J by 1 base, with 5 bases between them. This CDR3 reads CAIRTGTDTQYF. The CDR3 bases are TGTGCCATCAGGACAGGCACAGATACGCAGTATTTT.

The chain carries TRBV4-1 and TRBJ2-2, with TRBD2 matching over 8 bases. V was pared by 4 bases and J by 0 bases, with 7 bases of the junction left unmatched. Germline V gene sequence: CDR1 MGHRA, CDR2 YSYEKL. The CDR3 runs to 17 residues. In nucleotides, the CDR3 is TGCGCCAGCAGCCTCCCCGGGGGGGGATCGAACACCGGGGAGCTGTTTTTT. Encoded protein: CASSLPGGGSNTGELFF.

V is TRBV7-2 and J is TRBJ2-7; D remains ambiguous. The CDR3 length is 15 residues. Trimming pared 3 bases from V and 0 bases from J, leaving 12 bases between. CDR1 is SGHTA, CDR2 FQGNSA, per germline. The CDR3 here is CASSFIGSSSYEQYF. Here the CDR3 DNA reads TGTGCCAGCAGCTTCATCGGTTCTAGCTCCTACGAGCAGTACTTC.

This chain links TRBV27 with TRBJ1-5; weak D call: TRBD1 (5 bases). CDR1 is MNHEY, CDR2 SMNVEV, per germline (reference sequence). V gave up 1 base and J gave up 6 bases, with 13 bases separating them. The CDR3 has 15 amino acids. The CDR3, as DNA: TGTGCCAGCAGTTTATGGGGTGACAGTCGTCAGCCCCAGCATTTT. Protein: CASSLWGDSRQPQHF.

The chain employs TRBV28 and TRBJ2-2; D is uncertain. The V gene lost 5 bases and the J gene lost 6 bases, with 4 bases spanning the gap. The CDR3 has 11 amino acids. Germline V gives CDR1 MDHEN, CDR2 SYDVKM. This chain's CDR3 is CASSRAGELFF. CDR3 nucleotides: TGTGCCAGCAGTAGAGCCGGGGAGCTGTTTTTT.

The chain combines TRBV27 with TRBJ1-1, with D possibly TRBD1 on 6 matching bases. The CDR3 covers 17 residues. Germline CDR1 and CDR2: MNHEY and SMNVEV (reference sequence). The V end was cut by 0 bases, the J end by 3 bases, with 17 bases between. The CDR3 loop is CASSLSKHRAMYTEAFF. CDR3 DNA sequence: TGTGCCAGCAGTTTATCGAAGCACAGGGCGATGTACACTGAAGCTTTCTTT.